What follows is one T cell receptor beta chain and its context. Antigen unknown. The sequenced fragment ends 3 residues before the CDR3 boundary, so the rest is inferred from the germline J gene. These data come from a study of T cell clonality in common variable immunodeficiency. Clones were read by immunoSEQ multiplex PCR, and TCRdb kept only the in-frame ones, dropping some. The data list 15,000 to 20,000 clones, none observed once; less than 8% falls to the top ten. The V end was cut by 5 bases, the J end by 4 bases, with 9 bases between. Looked up from germline, CDR1 is SGHTA and CDR2 is FQGNSA. The CDR3 loop spans 13 amino acids. Findings and caveats of the study: Common variable immunodeficiency TCR beta sequences reportedly had fewer deletions and N-nucleotide insertions.

This clonotype originated in a human donor with common variable immunodeficiency. V gene TRBV7-2 combines with J gene TRBJ1-5; D is ambiguous. The sequencing sample was made of peripheral blood mononuclear cells. Partial CDR3 DNA: TGTGCCAGCAGCGTGACACAAAATCAGCCC. It is translated as CASSVTQNQP. The full CDR3 reads CASSVTQNQPQHF.